The entry below describes one T cell receptor beta chain. Its antigen is unknown. This CDR3 has 17 amino acids. CDR1 and CDR2 from the germline V gene are LNHDA and SQIVND (reference sequence). V shed 9 bases, J shed 5 bases, and the junction held 14 bases outside the gene matches. Vbeta (60) and Jbeta (13) primers were used in the PCR. Original processing methods: A follow-up analysis tallied about 88 million unique TCR beta chains, roughly 11 million shared. TCRdb's table, derived via immunoSEQ multiplex PCR, lists solely in-frame clones and lacks some. V, J and clone size were drawn from that table, and D and trimming were deduced from the DNA. The sample lists about 190,000 clones; roughly four fifths were seen once. This entry comes from a study of cytomegalovirus exposure and HLA in healthy donors. Overall study results and limits: With later analysis, a missense DCLRE1C variant became linked to TCR beta V- and J-gene trimming. According to the study, 150 to 200 TCR beta chains were cytomegalovirus-associated.

The sequenced sample was PBMCs. The chain combines TRBV19 with TRBJ1-3, with 12 bases identical to TRBD1. This sequence was found in a woman aged 25 to 39 in good health and CMV-seropositive. CDR3 DNA sequence: TGTGCCAGCCGAGACGGGACAGGGGGCAGTTCCAGAAACACCATATATTTT. It specifies CASRDGTGGSSRNTIYF.